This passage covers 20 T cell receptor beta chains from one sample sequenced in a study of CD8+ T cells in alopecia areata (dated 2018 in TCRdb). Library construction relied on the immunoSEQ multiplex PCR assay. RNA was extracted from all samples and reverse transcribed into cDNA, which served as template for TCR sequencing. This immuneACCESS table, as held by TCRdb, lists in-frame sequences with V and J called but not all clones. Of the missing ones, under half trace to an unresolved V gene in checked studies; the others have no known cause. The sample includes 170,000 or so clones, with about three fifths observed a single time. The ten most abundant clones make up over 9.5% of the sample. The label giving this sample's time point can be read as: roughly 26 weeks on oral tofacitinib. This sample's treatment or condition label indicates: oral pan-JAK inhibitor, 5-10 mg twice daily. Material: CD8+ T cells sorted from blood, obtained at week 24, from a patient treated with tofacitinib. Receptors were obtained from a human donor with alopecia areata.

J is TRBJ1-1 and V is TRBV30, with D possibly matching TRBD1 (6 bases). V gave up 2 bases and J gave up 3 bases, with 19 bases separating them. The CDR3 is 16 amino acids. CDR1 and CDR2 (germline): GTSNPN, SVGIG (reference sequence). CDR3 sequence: CAWSREIRGGYTEAFF. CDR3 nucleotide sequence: TGTGCCTGGAGTAGGGAAATCAGGGGAGGGTACACTGAAGCTTTCTTT.

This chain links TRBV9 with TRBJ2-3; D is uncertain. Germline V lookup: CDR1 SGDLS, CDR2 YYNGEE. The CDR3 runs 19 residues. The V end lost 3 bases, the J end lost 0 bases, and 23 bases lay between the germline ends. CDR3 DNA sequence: TGTGCCAGCAGCGGTATCAAAAGCACAACTCGCGCGAGCACAGATACGCAGTATTTT. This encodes CASSGIKSTTRASTDTQYF.

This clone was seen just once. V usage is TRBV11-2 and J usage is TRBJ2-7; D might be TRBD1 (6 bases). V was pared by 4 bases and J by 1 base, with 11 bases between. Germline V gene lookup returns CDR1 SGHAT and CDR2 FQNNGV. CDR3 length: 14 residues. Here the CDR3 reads CASSYRVSSYEQYF. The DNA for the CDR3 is TGTGCCAGCAGCTACAGGGTTTCATCCTACGAGCAGTACTTC.

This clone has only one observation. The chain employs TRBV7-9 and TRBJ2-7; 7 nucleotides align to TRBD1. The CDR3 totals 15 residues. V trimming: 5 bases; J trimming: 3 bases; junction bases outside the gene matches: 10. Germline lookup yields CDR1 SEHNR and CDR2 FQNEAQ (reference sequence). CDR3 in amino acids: CASSIPGQNNYEQYF. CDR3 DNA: TGTGCCAGCAGCATACCGGGACAGAATAACTACGAGCAGTACTTC.

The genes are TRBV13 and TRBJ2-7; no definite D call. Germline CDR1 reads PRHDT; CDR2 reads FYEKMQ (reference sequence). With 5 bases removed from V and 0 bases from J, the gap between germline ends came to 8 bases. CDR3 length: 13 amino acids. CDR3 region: CASSLAPSYEQYF. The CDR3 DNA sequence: TGTGCCAGCAGCCTCGCGCCCTCCTACGAGCAGTACTTC.

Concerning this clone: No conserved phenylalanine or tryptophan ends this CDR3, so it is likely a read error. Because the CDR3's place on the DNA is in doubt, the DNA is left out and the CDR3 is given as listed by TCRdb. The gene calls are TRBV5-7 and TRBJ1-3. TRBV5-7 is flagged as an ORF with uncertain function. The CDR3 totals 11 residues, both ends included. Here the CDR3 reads CASNTPWAAGD.

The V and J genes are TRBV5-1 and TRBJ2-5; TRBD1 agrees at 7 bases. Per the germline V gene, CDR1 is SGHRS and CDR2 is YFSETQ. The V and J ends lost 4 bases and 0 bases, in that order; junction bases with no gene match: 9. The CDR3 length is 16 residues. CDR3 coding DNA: TGCGCCAGCAGCCCAAGGGACAGAAAAGACCAAGAGACCCAGTACTTC. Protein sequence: CASSPRDRKDQETQYF.

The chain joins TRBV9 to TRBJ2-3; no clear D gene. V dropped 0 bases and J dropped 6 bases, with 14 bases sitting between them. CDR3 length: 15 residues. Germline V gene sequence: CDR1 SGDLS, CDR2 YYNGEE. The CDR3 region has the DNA TGTGCCAGCAGCGTAGAAGGGTCAGGAAGGGATACGCAGTATTTT. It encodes CASSVEGSGRDTQYF.

The CDR3 DNA sequence: TGTGCCAGCAGCCATGAGGTGGTCTTTACCATCTACGAGCAGTACTTC. The encoded protein is CASSHEVVFTIYEQYF. The rearrangement joins TRBV13 to TRBJ2-7; D is undetermined. This CDR3 is 16 amino acids long. Germline values: CDR1 PRHDT, CDR2 FYEKMQ (reference sequence). V was shortened by 5 bases and J by 3 bases, with 20 bases between the two germline ends.

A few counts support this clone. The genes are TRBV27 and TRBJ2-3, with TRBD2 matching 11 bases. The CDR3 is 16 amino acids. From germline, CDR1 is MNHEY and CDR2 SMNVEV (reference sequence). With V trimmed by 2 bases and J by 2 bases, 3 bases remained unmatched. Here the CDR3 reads CASSLLAGGPTDTQYF. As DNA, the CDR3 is TGTGCCAGCAGTTTACTAGCGGGGGGACCCACAGATACGCAGTATTTT.

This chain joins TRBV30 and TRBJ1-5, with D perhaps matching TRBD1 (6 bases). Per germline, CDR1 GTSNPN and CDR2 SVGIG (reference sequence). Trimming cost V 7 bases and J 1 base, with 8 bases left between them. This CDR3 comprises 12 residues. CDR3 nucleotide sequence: TGTGCCTACCAGGGGAGCAATCAGCCCCAGCATTTT. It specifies CAYQGSNQPQHF.

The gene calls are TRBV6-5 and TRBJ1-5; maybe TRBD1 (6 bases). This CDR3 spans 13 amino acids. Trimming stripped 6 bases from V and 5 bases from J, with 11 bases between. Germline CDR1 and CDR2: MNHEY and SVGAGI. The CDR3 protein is CASSQQGHQPQHF. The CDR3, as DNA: TGTGCCAGCAGCCAACAGGGCCATCAGCCCCAGCATTTT.

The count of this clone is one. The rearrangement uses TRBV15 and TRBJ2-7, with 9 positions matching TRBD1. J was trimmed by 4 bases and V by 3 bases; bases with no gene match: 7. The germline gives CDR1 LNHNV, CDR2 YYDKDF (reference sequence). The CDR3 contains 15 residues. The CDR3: CATSRDPGQGYEQYF. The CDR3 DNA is TGTGCCACCAGCAGGGACCCGGGACAGGGTTACGAGCAGTACTTC.

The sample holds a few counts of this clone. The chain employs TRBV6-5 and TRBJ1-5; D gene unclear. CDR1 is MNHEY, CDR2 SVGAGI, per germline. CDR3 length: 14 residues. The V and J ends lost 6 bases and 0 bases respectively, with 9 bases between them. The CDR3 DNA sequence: TGTGCCAGCAGCTTGACATTTAGCAATCAGCCCCAGCATTTT. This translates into CASSLTFSNQPQHF.

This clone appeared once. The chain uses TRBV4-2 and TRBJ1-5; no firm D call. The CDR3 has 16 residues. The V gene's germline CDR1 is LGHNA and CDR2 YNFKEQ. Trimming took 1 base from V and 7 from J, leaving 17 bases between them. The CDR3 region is CASSQGERPPEQPQHF. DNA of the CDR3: TGTGCCAGCAGCCAAGGGGAAAGACCGCCGGAGCAGCCCCAGCATTTT.

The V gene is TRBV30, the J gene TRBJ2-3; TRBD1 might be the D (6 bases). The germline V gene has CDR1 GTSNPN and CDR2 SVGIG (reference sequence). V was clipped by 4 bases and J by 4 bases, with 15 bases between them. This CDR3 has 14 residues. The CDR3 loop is CAWTSTGLADTQYF. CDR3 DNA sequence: TGTGCCTGGACCAGCACAGGGCTTGCAGATACGCAGTATTTT.

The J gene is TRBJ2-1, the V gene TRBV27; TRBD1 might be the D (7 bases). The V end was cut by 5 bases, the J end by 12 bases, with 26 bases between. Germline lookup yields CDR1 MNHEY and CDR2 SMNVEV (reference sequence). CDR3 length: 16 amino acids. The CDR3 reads CASSLRTAGGTDGQFF. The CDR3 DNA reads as TGTGCCAGCAGTCTAAGGACAGCCGGAGGGACAGATGGGCAGTTCTTC.

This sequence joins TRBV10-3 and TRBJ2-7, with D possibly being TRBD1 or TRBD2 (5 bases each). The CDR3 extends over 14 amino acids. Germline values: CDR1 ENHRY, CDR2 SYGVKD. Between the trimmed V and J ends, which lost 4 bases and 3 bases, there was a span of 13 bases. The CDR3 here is CAISGGVLYYEQYF. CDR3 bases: TGTGCCATCAGTGGAGGGGTTCTCTACTACGAGCAGTACTTC.

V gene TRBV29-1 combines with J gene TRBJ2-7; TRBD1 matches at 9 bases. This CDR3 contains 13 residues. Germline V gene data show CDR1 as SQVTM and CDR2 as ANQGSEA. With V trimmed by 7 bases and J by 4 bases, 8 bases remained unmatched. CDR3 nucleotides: TGCAGCGCCTATGCCGGGACAGGGTACGAGCAGTACTTC. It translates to CSAYAGTGYEQYF.

Written as DNA, the CDR3 is TGTGCCAGCAGTTTAAAGGGGACCTACGAGCAGTACTTC. Its protein is CASSLKGTYEQYF. The chain links TRBV27 to TRBJ2-7, with TRBD1 as a possible D gene (5 bases). This CDR3 comprises 13 residues. The germline CDR1 and CDR2 sequences are MNHEY and SMNVEV (reference sequence). V gave up 2 bases and J gave up 2 bases, with 7 bases separating them.